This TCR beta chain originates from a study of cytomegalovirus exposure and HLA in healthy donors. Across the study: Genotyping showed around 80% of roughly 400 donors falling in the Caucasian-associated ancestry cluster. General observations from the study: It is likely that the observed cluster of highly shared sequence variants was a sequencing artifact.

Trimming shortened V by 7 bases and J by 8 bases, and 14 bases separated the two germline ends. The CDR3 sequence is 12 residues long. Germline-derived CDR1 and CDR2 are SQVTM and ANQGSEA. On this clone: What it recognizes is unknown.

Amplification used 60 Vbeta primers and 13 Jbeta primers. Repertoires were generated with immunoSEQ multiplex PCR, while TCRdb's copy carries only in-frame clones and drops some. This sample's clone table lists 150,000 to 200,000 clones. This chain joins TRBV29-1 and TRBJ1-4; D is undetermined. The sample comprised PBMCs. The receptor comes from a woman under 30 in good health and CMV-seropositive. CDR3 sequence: CSAVAGGEKLFF. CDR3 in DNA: TGCAGCGCCGTAGCGGGCGGAGAAAAACTGTTTTTT.